The subject of this entry is one TCR beta chain. This sample was taken from a study of blood T cell repertoires in COVID-19. Study information: Sources were T cells, B-cell-depleted T cells, or PBMCs; the material itself was cDNA or gDNA.

Methods used by the authors: How many nucleated cells were present was estimated from reference gene primer amplification. The table came from immunoSEQ multiplex PCR; TCRdb's copy has only in-frame clones and leaves some out. For V, J and clone size, that table is used; D and trimming come from the DNA. The sample yields roughly 130,000 clones, roughly 84% seen once. Germline V gene lookup returns CDR1 SEHNR and CDR2 FQNEAQ (reference sequence). V lost 7 bases to trimming and J lost 3 bases; unmatched junction nucleotides: 7. The CDR3 is made up of 15 amino acids. Across about two dozen US areas, participants ranged in age from about 18 to 100 years.

This TCR derives from a woman aged 25 to 39 who had recovered from COVID-19. J is TRBJ2-1 and V is TRBV7-9; 9 bases fit TRBD2. Sequenced sample: PBMCs or T cells enriched from blood (not recorded which). The CDR3 is CASNPGTSSYNEQFF. CDR3 DNA sequence: TGTGCCAGCAATCCCGGGACTAGCAGCTACAATGAGCAGTTCTTC.